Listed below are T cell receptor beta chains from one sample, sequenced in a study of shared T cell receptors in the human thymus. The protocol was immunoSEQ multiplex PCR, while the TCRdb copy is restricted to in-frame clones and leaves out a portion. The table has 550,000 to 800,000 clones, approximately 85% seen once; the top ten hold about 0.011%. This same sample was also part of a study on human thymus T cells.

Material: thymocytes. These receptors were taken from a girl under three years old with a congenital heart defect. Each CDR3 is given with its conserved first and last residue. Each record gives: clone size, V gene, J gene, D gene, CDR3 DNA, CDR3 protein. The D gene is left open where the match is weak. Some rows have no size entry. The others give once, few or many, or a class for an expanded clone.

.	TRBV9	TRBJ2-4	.	TGTGCCAGCAGCGTAGATGGAGCATCTCTAGCCAAAAACATTCAGTACTTC	CASSVDGASLAKNIQYF
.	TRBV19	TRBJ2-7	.	TGTGCCAGTAGTATGTCGGGGAAGGATAGTTACGAGCAGTACTTC	CASSMSGKDSYEQYF
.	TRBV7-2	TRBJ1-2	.	TGTGCCAGCAGCTTAGAGTCCCAGGGGCCGGACTATGGCTACACCTTC	CASSLESQGPDYGYTF
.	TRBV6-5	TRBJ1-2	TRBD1	TGTGCCAGCAGACCTCATACAGGGGATGGCTACACCTTC	CASRPHTGDGYTF
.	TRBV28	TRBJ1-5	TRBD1	TGTGCCAGCAGTTCCGACAGGACAGGGGATCAGCCCCAGCATTTT	CASSSDRTGDQPQHF
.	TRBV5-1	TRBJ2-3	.	TGCGCCAGCAGCATTCCGGACAGACCTAGCACAGATACGCAGTATTTT	CASSIPDRPSTDTQYF
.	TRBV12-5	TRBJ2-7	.	TGTGCTAGTGGTTTGCCCACAGGTTTCCCTCAGGTATACGAGCAGTACTTC	CASGLPTGFPQVYEQYF
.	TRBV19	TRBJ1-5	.	TGTGCCAGCTCGGGGGGCCGACAGCCCCAGCATTTT	CASSGGRQPQHF
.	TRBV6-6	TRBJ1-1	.	TGTGCCAGCAGTTACTCGGGAGAACTGAACACTGAAGCTTTCTTT	CASSYSGELNTEAFF
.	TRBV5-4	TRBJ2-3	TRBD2	TGTGCCAGCAGCTTACCAAACCTGGTGCGGGGGGGCAACACAGATACGCAGTATTTT	CASSLPNLVRGGNTDTQYF
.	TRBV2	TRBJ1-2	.	TGTGCCAGCAGGCTCCGTCGGGACAATCGGCAGGACGACTATGGCTACACCTTC	CASRLRRDNRQDDYGYTF
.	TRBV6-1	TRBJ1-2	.	TGTGCCAGCAGTGGGGTACCACTTCCTACAGCGGGGGGGTTCTATGGCTACACCTTC	CASSGVPLPTAGGFYGYTF
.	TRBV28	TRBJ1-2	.	TGTGCCAGCAGTCATGGACAGACCGTCCTCGGCTACACCTTC	CASSHGQTVLGYTF
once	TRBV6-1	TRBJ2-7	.	TGTGCCAGCAGTGAGACACGGGACACTCCTTCCCGAGAGCAGTACTTC	CASSETRDTPSREQYF
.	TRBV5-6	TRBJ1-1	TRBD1	TGTGCCAGCAGGCGCCGGGACAGCCCCCACACTGAAGCTTTCTTT	CASRRRDSPHTEAFF
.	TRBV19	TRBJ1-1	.	TGTGCCAGTAGTATAGTACGGGCCCAGGGGACTGAAGCTTTCTTT	CASSIVRAQGTEAFF
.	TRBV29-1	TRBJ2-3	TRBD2	TGCAGCGCCTTAACTACACCTTCACTAGCGCCACACGCCGATAGCACAGATACGCAGTATTTT	CSALTTPSLAPHADSTDTQYF
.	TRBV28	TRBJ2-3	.	TGTGCCAGCAGTTTTTCGGGAACCGACATTCGGGCAGATACGCAGTATTTT	CASSFSGTDIRADTQYF
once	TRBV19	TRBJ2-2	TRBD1	TGTGCCAGTAGTGCCTCCGGGACAGGGGGGGGAAACACCGGGGAGCTGTTTTTT	CASSASGTGGGNTGELFF
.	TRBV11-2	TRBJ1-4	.	TGTGCCAGCAGCTTTGGAGGACCGGGAACTAATGAAAAACTGTTTTTT	CASSFGGPGTNEKLFF
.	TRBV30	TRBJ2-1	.	TGTGCCTGGAGTGTAGGGGTTTACGAGTTCTTC	CAWSVGVYEFF
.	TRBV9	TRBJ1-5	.	TGTGCCAGCAGCCCCTCAGACAGGAACGACCAGCCCCAGCATTTT	CASSPSDRNDQPQHF
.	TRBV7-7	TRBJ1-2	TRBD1	TGTGCCAGCAGCTTAGCCCGGGGACAGGGATATGGCTACACCTTC	CASSLARGQGYGYTF
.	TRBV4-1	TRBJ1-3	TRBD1	TGCGCCAGCAGCCGAGCTATGACAGGGAAATCTGGAAACACCATATATTTT	CASSRAMTGKSGNTIYF
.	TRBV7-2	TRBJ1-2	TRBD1	TGTGCCAGCAGCTTAGGGTGGCACAGGGGATTCTATGGCTACACCTTC	CASSLGWHRGFYGYTF
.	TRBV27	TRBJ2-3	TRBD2	TGTGCCAGCAGTCCCATGCCGACTAGCGGGAGACCCGAGTTTGGGGGGCAGTATTTT	CASSPMPTSGRPEFGGQYF
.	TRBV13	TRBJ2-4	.	TGTGCCAGCAGTATGGGGGCTCTAGCCAAAAACATTCAGTACTTC	CASSMGALAKNIQYF
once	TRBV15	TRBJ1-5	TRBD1	TGTGCCACCAGCCCAGGACAGGGGTTCAGTACGGGCAATCAGCCCCAGCATTTT	CATSPGQGFSTGNQPQHF
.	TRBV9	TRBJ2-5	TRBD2	TGTGCCAGCAGCGTAGACCCAGGGGTAGCGGGGGTCTCCAAAGAGGAGACCCAGTACTTC	CASSVDPGVAGVSKEETQYF
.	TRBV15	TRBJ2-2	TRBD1	TGTGCCACCAGCAGAGATAGTCGGGGACAGGGATACACCGGGGAGCTGTTTTTT	CATSRDSRGQGYTGELFF
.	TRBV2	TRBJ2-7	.	TGTGCCAGCCATAGCCCTCCTTACACCTACGAGCAGTACTTC	CASHSPPYTYEQYF
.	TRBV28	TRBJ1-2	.	TGTGCCAGCAGCCTGCCCCACAGGGTGGTCTATGGCTACACCTTC	CASSLPHRVVYGYTF
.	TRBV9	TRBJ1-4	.	TGTGCCAGCAGCTCACCCGGTGATAATGAAAAACTGTTTTTT	CASSSPGDNEKLFF
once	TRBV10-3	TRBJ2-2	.	TGTGCCATCACCCCAGGACAGATTAACACCGGGGAGCTGTTTTTT	CAITPGQINTGELFF
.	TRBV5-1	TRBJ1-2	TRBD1	TGCGCCAGCAGCTTGGTACGACAGGGGGTCTATGGCTACACCTTC	CASSLVRQGVYGYTF
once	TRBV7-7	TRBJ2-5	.	TGTGCTAGCACCTCCACAGGGTCGGGGACCCAGTACTTC	CASTSTGSGTQYF
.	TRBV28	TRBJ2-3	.	TGTGCCAGCAGTTCCCTTCGGGGGACCACAGATACGCAGTATTTT	CASSSLRGTTDTQYF
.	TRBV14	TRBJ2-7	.	TGTGCCAGCAGCCAGGGACTGGCGCCCTTTTACGAGCAGTACTTC	CASSQGLAPFYEQYF
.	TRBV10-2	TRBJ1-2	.	TGCGCCAGCAGTGTCTCCGGGGAGGACTATGGCTACACCTTC	CASSVSGEDYGYTF
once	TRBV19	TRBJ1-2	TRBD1	TGTGCCAGCAGAACCCTATACCGGGACAGCCTCTATGGCTACACCTTC	CASRTLYRDSLYGYTF
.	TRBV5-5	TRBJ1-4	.	TGTGCCAGCAGCCCAGGGGTTAGTAATGAAAAACTGTTTTTT	CASSPGVSNEKLFF
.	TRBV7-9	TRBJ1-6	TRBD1	TGTGCCAGCAGCTGTGACAGGGGCGAAAATAATTCACCCCTCCACTTT	CASSCDRGENNSPLHF
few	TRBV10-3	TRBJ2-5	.	TGTGCCATCAGTGAGGGCCTCAGGGGCGGGGAGACCCAGTACTTC	CAISEGLRGGETQYF
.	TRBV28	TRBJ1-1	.	TGTGCCAGCAGTGAATCGGGAAGACTGGGTGAAGCTTTCTTT	CASSESGRLGEAFF
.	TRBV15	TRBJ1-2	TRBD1	TGTGCCACCAGCCTAGGGACAGGGAATGGCTACACCTTC	CATSLGTGNGYTF
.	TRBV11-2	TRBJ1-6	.	TGTGCCAGCAGCCGGCGTAGGGGAGGATCACCCCTCCACTTT	CASSRRRGGSPLHF
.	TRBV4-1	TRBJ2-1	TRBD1	TGCGCCAGCAGCCAAGAGGGACAGGTAGGGCGGGCTGAGCAGTTCTTC	CASSQEGQVGRAEQFF
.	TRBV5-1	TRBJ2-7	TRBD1	TGCGCCAGCACCAAAACCGGGACAGGGTCCTTCTACGAGCAGTACTTC	CASTKTGTGSFYEQYF
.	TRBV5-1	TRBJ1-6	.	TGCGCCAGCAGCTCCGGTTTTTATCAGGACAAGGATTCGCCCCCCTTTAATTCACCCCTCCACTTT	CASSSGFYQDKDSPPFNSPLHF
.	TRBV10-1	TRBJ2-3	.	TGCGCCAGCAGTGAAACGGGGGGCACAGATACGCAGTATTTT	CASSETGGTDTQYF
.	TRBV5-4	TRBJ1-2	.	TGTGCCAGCAGGCGGGCCAAGAGCTATGGCTACACCTTC	CASRRAKSYGYTF
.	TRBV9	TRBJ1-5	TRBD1	TGTGCCAGCAGCGTCGGGACAGGGGAATATCAGCCCCAGCATTTT	CASSVGTGEYQPQHF
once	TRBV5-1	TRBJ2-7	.	TGCGCCAGCAGCTTAATTGACAGCTCCTACGAGCAGTACTTC	CASSLIDSSYEQYF
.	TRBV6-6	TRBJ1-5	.	TGTGCCAGCAGTTTTCGGGGGTTGGGTAGCAATCAGCCCCAGCATTTT	CASSFRGLGSNQPQHF